This entry concerns a single T cell receptor beta chain. Repertoires were generated with immunoSEQ multiplex PCR, while TCRdb's copy carries only in-frame clones and drops some. The table has about a million clones, less than 85% seen once; the top ten hold approximately 1.5%. The entry originates in a study of shared clonotypes between healthy human individuals. CDR1 LGHNA and CDR2 YNFKEQ come from the germline V gene. V shed 1 base, J shed 0 bases, and the junction held 2 bases outside the gene matches. The CDR3 consists of 16 residues. This chain links TRBV4-2 with TRBJ2-1; 8 positions match TRBD2. This TCR was recovered from a man aged 18 to 30 in good health. The sequenced sample consisted of memory CD4+ T cells sorted from blood. Regarding subset: CD45RA-negative fraction. CDR3 protein: CASSQAGTSSYNEQFF. CDR3 in DNA: TGTGCCAGCAGCCAAGCCGGGACTAGCTCCTACAATGAGCAGTTCTTC.